The next 29 T cell receptor beta chains were all read from a single sample in a study of blood T cell repertoires in COVID-19. Assay used: immunoSEQ multiplex PCR; TCRdb lists only in-frame clones, some missing. The table records about 170,000 clones, roughly 78% of them present only once. The sample comprised PBMCs or T cells enriched from blood (not recorded which). These receptors all stem from a woman in her 70s in a cohort exposed to, infected with or recovered from COVID-19 (not recorded which).

This clone was seen once. The chain combines TRBV11-2 with TRBJ2-7; TRBD2 matches at 8 bases. The CDR3 runs to 16 residues. The J segment lost 4 bases and the V segment lost 5 bases, leaving 13 bases of the junction unmatched. Germline assignment: CDR1 SGHAT and CDR2 FQNNGV. DNA for the CDR3: TGTGCCAGCAGCCCAATGGCAGCGGGAGTGGGTTACGAGCAGTACTTC. Amino acid sequence: CASSPMAAGVGYEQYF.

V and J are TRBV25-1 and TRBJ1-5, with no clear D. This CDR3 region has 13 residues. Trimming stripped 6 bases from V and 0 bases from J, with 6 bases between. CDR1 and CDR2 from the germline V gene are MGHDK and SYGVNS. CDR3 nucleotides: TGTGCCAGCAGAGGAGATAGCAATCAGCCCCAGCATTTT. Translated: CASRGDSNQPQHF.

This sequence joins TRBV9 and TRBJ1-1; D ambiguous. Germline loops: CDR1 SGDLS, CDR2 YYNGEE. The CDR3 spans 14 residues. Trimming took 2 bases from V and 3 from J, leaving 11 bases between them. The CDR3 spells CASSVDGGDTEAFF. CDR3 in DNA: TGTGCCAGCAGCGTCGATGGAGGAGACACTGAAGCTTTCTTT.

The rearrangement uses TRBV11-2 and TRBJ2-7, with 9 bases fitting TRBD2. The CDR3 has 14 amino acids. Germline V gives CDR1 SGHAT, CDR2 FQNNGV. The V segment lost 5 bases and the J segment 0 bases; nucleotides outside the gene matches: 2. This CDR3 reads CASSLSGSSYEQYF. The CDR3 nucleotides read TGTGCCAGCAGCCTTAGCGGGAGCTCCTACGAGCAGTACTTC.

This chain joins TRBV28 and TRBJ1-6; 8 bases map to TRBD1. The germline V gene has CDR1 MDHEN and CDR2 SYDVKM. The length of the CDR3 is 14 residues. J lost 9 bases, V lost 5 bases, and 6 bases had no gene match. Here the CDR3 DNA reads TGTGCCAGCAGTGTCGCGGACAGGGCTTCACCCCTCCACTTT. Protein product: CASSVADRASPLHF.

This clone showed up just once. The chain has TRBV5-4 and TRBJ1-2, with unresolved D. The CDR3 spans 14 residues. Trimming pared 3 bases from V and 3 bases from J, leaving 12 bases between. The V gene's germline CDR1 is SGHNT and CDR2 YYREEE (reference sequence). The CDR3 DNA sequence: TGTGCCAGCAGCTCGCCCGTGGCCGACTATGGCTACACCTTC. It encodes CASSSPVADYGYTF.

This chain links TRBV3-1 (or the pseudogene TRBV3-2) with TRBJ1-1; maybe TRBD1 (5 bases). V lost 2 bases to trimming and J lost 11 bases, with 18 bases between them. The V gene's germline CDR1 is LGHDT and CDR2 YNNKEL (reference sequence). This CDR3 comprises 14 residues. Here the CDR3 reads CASSQLNTIGAAFF. DNA of the CDR3: TGTGCCAGCAGCCAACTCAATACGATAGGGGCGGCTTTCTTT.

J is TRBJ1-5 and V is TRBV28, with TRBD1 identical over 12 bases. Trimming at V came to 6 bases and at J to 7 bases, leaving 7 bases not matched to a gene. The CDR3 covers 15 residues. Germline V gene sequence: CDR1 MDHEN, CDR2 SYDVKM. The CDR3 DNA sequence: TGTGCCAGCAGCCCAACCGGGACAGGGGGCCAGCCCCAGCATTTT. Translated, it gives CASSPTGTGGQPQHF. The full variable domain, rest sourced from reference TRBV28 and TRBJ1-5, is DVKVTQSSRYLVKRTGEKVFLECVQDMDHENMFWYRQDPGLGLRLIYFSYDVKMKEKGDIPEGYSVSREKKERFSLILESASTNQTSMYLCASSPTGTGGQPQHFGDGTRLSIL.

The V call is TRBV7-2, the J call TRBJ1-3; 7 positions match TRBD1. J lost 2 bases, V lost 6 bases, and 4 bases had no gene match. The germline V gene has CDR1 SGHTA and CDR2 FQGNSA. CDR3 length equals 14 residues. CDR3 bases: TGTGCCAGCAGTTCAACAGGGGCTGGAAACACCATATATTTT. This gives the protein CASSSTGAGNTIYF.

V gene TRBV2 combines with J gene TRBJ2-7; 8 nucleotides align to TRBD2. Looked up from germline, CDR1 is SNHLY and CDR2 is FYNNEI. V lost 6 bases and J lost 3; bases outside the gene matches: 13. The CDR3 runs 16 residues. This CDR3 reads CASSAFGLAENYEQYF. In nucleotides, the CDR3 is TGTGCCAGCAGCGCCTTTGGACTAGCTGAGAACTACGAGCAGTACTTC.

The chain uses TRBV9 and TRBJ1-2; a weak D match, TRBD1 (6 bases). The CDR3 has 13 amino acids. The germline V and J ends were trimmed by 3 bases and 6 bases, with 12 bases remaining between them. CDR1 SGDLS and CDR2 YYNGEE come from the germline V gene. The DNA of the CDR3 is TGTGCCAGCAGCGGTATGCCAGGGGATGGCTACACCTTC. This gives the protein CASSGMPGDGYTF.

The table lists this clone with a few counts. The V call is TRBV6-1, the J call TRBJ2-7, with 12 bases matching TRBD1. The V segment lost 3 bases and the J segment 0 bases; nucleotides outside the gene matches: 12. The CDR3 is 19 amino acids. Germline lookup yields CDR1 MNHNS and CDR2 SASEGT. The CDR3 coding sequence is TGTGCCAGCAGTGACCCAGGGAGAGGGACAGGGGGCTCCTCCTACGAGCAGTACTTC. It specifies CASSDPGRGTGGSSYEQYF.

The rearrangement uses TRBV6-5 and TRBJ2-2; D is perhaps TRBD1 (5 bases). V was clipped by 6 bases and J by 6 bases, with 14 bases between them. CDR1 and CDR2 from the germline V gene are MNHEY and SVGAGI. The length of the CDR3 is 14 residues. Written as DNA, the CDR3 is TGTGCCAGCAGCTGGGGCCCGAAAGCCGGGGAGCTGTTTTTT. This codes for CASSWGPKAGELFF.

The chain carries TRBV7-6 and TRBJ2-1; D might be TRBD1 (5 bases). Trimming removed 5 bases at V and 3 bases at J, with 11 bases between. Germline CDR1 reads SGHVS; CDR2 reads FNYEAQ. This CDR3 has 14 amino acids. The CDR3 sequence is CASSLLGDYNEQFF. CDR3 DNA sequence: TGTGCCAGCAGCCTGTTAGGGGACTACAATGAGCAGTTCTTC.

V usage is TRBV2 and J usage is TRBJ2-2; tentatively, D is TRBD1 (6 bases). Germline loops: CDR1 SNHLY, CDR2 FYNNEI. V dropped 1 base and J dropped 6 bases, with 9 bases sitting between them. This CDR3 has 14 residues. CDR3 DNA: TGTGCCAGCAGTGAAGACAGGGCGGCCGGGGAGCTGTTTTTT. Translation: CASSEDRAAGELFF.

V gene TRBV4-1 combines with J gene TRBJ1-4; unclear D gene. This CDR3 region has 13 residues. Germline V gene lookup returns CDR1 MGHRA and CDR2 YSYEKL. Trimming pared 4 bases from V and 6 bases from J, leaving 9 bases between. The CDR3 protein is CASSPRMDEKLFF. The CDR3 DNA sequence: TGCGCCAGCAGCCCCAGGATGGATGAAAAACTGTTTTTT.

The rearrangement links TRBV30 to TRBJ2-3; 9 bases line up with TRBD2. With 2 bases clipped from V and 4 bases from J, the junction kept 7 bases outside the gene matches. CDR3 length: 15 amino acids. Germline CDR1 is GTSNPN and CDR2 is SVGIG (reference sequence). The CDR3 loop is CAWSRVAGVADTQYF. CDR3 nucleotides: TGTGCCTGGAGTAGGGTAGCGGGAGTGGCAGATACGCAGTATTTT.

The chain recombines TRBV27 with TRBJ2-7, with 11 nucleotides matching TRBD2. The V segment lost 5 bases and the J segment 5 bases; nucleotides outside the gene matches: 11. CDR3 length: 16 residues. Germline-derived CDR1 and CDR2 are MNHEY and SMNVEV (reference sequence). This CDR3 is CASSGGSGRASDEQYF. The CDR3 DNA follows: TGTGCCAGCAGTGGGGGTAGCGGGAGGGCCTCTGACGAGCAGTACTTC.

The chain links TRBV5-1 to TRBJ1-4, with a possible D match to TRBD1 (6 bases). Germline V gives CDR1 SGHRS, CDR2 YFSETQ. CDR3 length equals 14 residues. Trimming left V 4 bases short and J 7 bases short, with 14 bases between. This CDR3 is CASSLDRNLEKLFF. CDR3 nucleotides: TGCGCCAGCAGCCTTGACAGGAACCTTGAAAAACTGTTTTTT.

The J gene is TRBJ2-7, the V gene TRBV5-4; 12 nucleotides match TRBD2. The V and J ends lost 0 bases and 6 bases, in that order; junction bases with no gene match: 4. The germline V gene has CDR1 SGHNT and CDR2 YYREEE (reference sequence). The CDR3 sequence is 15 residues long. This CDR3 is CASSLGTSGNREQYF. The CDR3 DNA reads as TGTGCCAGCAGCTTGGGGACTAGCGGGAATCGCGAGCAGTACTTC.

This chain connects TRBV27 to TRBJ1-1; maybe TRBD1 (5 bases). The CDR3 totals 13 residues. Germline CDR1 and CDR2: MNHEY and SMNVEV (reference sequence). V lost 6 bases, J lost 1 base, and 9 bases lay in between. CDR3 residues: CASRPGGNTEAFF. The CDR3 DNA reads TGTGCCAGCAGACCCGGGGGGAACACTGAAGCTTTCTTT.

The V and J genes are TRBV18 and TRBJ2-3; no clear D gene. Trimming stripped 4 bases from V and 1 base from J, with 9 bases between. This CDR3 comprises 14 residues. Per germline, CDR1 KGHSH and CDR2 LQKENI. The CDR3 DNA follows: TGTGCCAGCTCACGCACCGAGCGCACAGATACGCAGTATTTT. It codes for CASSRTERTDTQYF.

The J gene is TRBJ2-6, the V gene TRBV27; D not certain. V lost 5 bases to trimming and J lost 0 bases, with 14 bases between them. Per the germline V gene, CDR1 is MNHEY and CDR2 is SMNVEV (reference sequence). CDR3 length: 17 residues. CDR3 residues: CASSMRLPSSGANVLTF. CDR3 bases: TGTGCCAGCAGTATGAGACTGCCTAGCTCTGGGGCCAACGTCCTGACTTTC.

This chain joins TRBV28 and TRBJ1-1; no clear D. Germline V gene lookup returns CDR1 MDHEN and CDR2 SYDVKM. The CDR3 is made up of 16 amino acids. The ends were cut back, 1 base at V and 6 bases at J, with 18 bases in the middle. The CDR3 is CASSLLVGSGRAEAFF. The CDR3 DNA reads as TGTGCCAGCAGTTTATTGGTGGGGAGTGGTAGGGCTGAAGCTTTCTTT.

The V and J genes are TRBV10-3 and TRBJ2-7; TRBD2 aligns across 7 bases. The CDR3 is 13 residues long. CDR1 is ENHRY and CDR2 is SYGVKD in the germline V gene. V lost 7 bases and J lost 0; bases outside the gene matches: 3. CDR3 residues: CAIKASGSYEQYF. The CDR3 DNA reads TGTGCCATCAAGGCTAGCGGCTCCTACGAGCAGTACTTC.

This clone was found a few times. This same CDR3 is encoded by further DNA sequences in the sample. V and J are TRBV24-1 and TRBJ2-3; D is unclear. Germline loops: CDR1 KGHDR, CDR2 SFDVKD. The CDR3 is made up of 11 amino acids. V was pared by 5 bases and J by 6 bases, with 5 bases between. This CDR3 reads CATSVADTQYF. The CDR3, as DNA: TGTGCCACCAGTGTAGCCGATACGCAGTATTTT.

The chain recombines TRBV19 with TRBJ2-5, with 7 bases identical to TRBD2. The CDR3 has 16 residues. Germline CDR1 reads LNHDA; CDR2 reads SQIVND (reference sequence). The J segment lost 0 bases and the V segment lost 1 base, leaving 5 bases of the junction unmatched. The CDR3 region has the DNA TGTGCCAGTAGTATAGGGCAGGGAGGGTACCAAGAGACCCAGTACTTC. Translated: CASSIGQGGYQETQYF.

Written as DNA, the CDR3 is TGTGCCACCAGCAGAGATTGGGGACAGGGGCGGCCCGGGGAGCTGTTTTTT. Translated, it gives CATSRDWGQGRPGELFF. The chain joins TRBV15 to TRBJ2-2; 10 bases align to TRBD1. J was trimmed by 6 bases and V by 0 bases; bases with no gene match: 7. This CDR3 comprises 17 residues. Germline CDR1 LNHNV, CDR2 YYDKDF (reference sequence).

The chain has TRBV5-4 and TRBJ1-2; tentatively, D is TRBD1 (5 bases). Between the trimmed V and J ends, which lost 2 bases and 0 bases, there was a span of 8 bases. Per the germline V gene, CDR1 is SGHNT and CDR2 is YYREEE (reference sequence). This CDR3 has 14 residues. The CDR3 is CASSFRGPNYGYTF. The CDR3 DNA sequence: TGTGCCAGCAGCTTTAGGGGTCCTAACTATGGCTACACCTTC.